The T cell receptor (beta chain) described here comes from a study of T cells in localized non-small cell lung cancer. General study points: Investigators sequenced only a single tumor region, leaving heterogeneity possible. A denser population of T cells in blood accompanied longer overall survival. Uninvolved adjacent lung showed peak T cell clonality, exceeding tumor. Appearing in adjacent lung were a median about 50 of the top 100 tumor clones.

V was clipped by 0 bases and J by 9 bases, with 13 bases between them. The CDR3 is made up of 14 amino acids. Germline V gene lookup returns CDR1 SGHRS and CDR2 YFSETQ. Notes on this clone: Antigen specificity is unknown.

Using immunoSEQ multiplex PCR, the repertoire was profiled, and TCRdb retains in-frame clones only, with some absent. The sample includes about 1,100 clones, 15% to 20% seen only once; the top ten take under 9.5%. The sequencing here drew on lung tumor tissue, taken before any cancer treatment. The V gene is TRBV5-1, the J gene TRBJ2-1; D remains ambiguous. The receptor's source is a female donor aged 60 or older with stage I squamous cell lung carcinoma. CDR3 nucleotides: TGCGCCAGCAGCTTGGCCGGGCAGACTGGTGAGCAGTTCTTC. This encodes CASSLAGQTGEQFF.